This T cell receptor (beta chain) was profiled in a study of T cell repertoires in cytomegalovirus infection. Findings of the study overall: There were HLA-C-restricted CMV-specific TCR beta clonotypes dominating the ex vivo response.

At least ten counts were recorded for this clonotype. What it binds is not known. V lost 3 bases, J lost 6 bases, and 6 bases stayed unmatched. There are 15 residues in the CDR3. The germline CDR1 and CDR2 sequences are SGHTA and FQGNSA. TCRdb re-called the reads with MiXCR, one entry per CDR3 protein. The sample lists under 850,000 distinct CDR3 sequences, roughly 30% occurring once. The chain uses TRBV7-2 and TRBJ2-1; 9 bases align to TRBD2. This material consisted of cultured PBMCs, taken from culture after CMV antigen stimulation. The clonotype comes from a human donor in good health (CMV status not recorded). Some clones in this sample may be carry-over from other donors' samples. The CDR3 loop reads CASSFYSGSGNEQFF. The DNA of the CDR3 is TGTGCCAGCAGCTTCTATAGCGGGAGCGGCAATGAGCAGTTCTTC.